This TCR beta chain was recorded in a study of T cell repertoires in cytomegalovirus infection (dated by TCRdb to about 2019). Regarding the complete study: The HLA type of each donor mattered for the analysis, because public TCR beta signatures pointed to carriage of CMV infection along with the matching HLA type. The paper as a whole reports these results and caveats: Cumulative frequency of public TCR beta family members discriminated carriers of CMV infection plus the relevant HLA type in this cohort and an independent approximately 370-donor cohort. The ex vivo response was dominated by HLA-C-restricted CMV-specific TCR beta clonotypes, which also provided the single most frequent clonotype in two of eight donors.

TCRdb lists the instrument as Illumina HiSeq 1500. The public reads were run again by TCRdb, first through fastp at Q25 and then through MiXCR, and only productive beta chains were kept. CDR3 protein duplicates are merged, each entry listing the most common genes and DNA. For this sample there are approximately 500,000 distinct CDR3 sequences; 16% appear just once. The ten most abundant clones make up under 30% of the sample. The CDR3 starts with the cysteine, ends with the phenylalanine, and has 17 residues. Only the CDR3 part of the read is kept: 51 bases, read in frame from the first base. The germline V gene gives CDR1 as MDHEN and CDR2 as SYDVKM. V and J lose 2 bases and 5 bases, and a span of 21 bases separates them. Details on this clonotype: Its antigen is not yet known. Qualities for individual bases were not recorded, and no much larger clone is one base off.

Input material: CD8+ T cells from PBMCs. The V gene is TRBV28 and the J gene is TRBJ1-2; TRBD1 might be the D gene, on 5 matching bases. This clonotype was sampled from a human donor in good health (CMV status not recorded). Some clones in this sample may be carry-over from other donors' samples. The DNA reads as follows: TGTGCCAGCAGTTTAAGGGACTACCGGGGGGATAGATATGGCTACACCTTC. Its protein is CASSLRDYRGDRYGYTF.